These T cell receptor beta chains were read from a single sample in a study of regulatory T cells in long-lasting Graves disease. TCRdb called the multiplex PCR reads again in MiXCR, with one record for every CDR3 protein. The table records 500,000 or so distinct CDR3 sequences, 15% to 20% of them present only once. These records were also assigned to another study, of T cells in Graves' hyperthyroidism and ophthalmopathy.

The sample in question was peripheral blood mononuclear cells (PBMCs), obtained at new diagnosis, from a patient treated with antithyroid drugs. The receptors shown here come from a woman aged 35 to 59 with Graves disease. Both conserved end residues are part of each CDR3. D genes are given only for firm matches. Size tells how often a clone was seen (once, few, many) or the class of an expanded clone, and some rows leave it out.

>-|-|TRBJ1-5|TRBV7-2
CASSLAGRIKPQHF
TGTGCCAGCAGCTTAGCTGGACGGATCAAACCCCAGCATTTT
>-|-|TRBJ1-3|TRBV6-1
CASTPRPFVSGNTIYF
TGTGCCAGCACCCCTCGGCCATTCGTCTCCGGAAACACCATATATTTT
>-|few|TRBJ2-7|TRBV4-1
CASSHQTGREYEQYF
TGCGCCAGCAGCCACCAGACAGGGAGGGAGTACGAGCAGTACTTC
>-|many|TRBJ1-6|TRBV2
CASSPLTDALHF
TGTGCCAGCAGTCCCCTCACCGACGCCCTCCACTTT
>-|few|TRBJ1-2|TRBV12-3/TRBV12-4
CAGSSSLPGTNYGYTF
TGTGCCGGCAGCTCTTCCCTACCCGGGACTAACTATGGCTACACCTTC
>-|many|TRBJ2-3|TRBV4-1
CASSQALDTQYF
TGCGCCAGCAGCCAAGCTTTAGATACGCAGTATTTT
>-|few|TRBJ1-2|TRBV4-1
CASSQDGRLNYGYTF
TGCGCCAGCAGCCAAGACGGACGGTTAAACTATGGCTACACCTTC
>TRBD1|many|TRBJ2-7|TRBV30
CAWGTASYEQYF
TGTGCCTGGGGGACAGCTAGCTACGAGCAGTACTTC
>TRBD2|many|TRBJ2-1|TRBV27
CASMRLAGDNEQFF
TGTGCCAGCATGCGACTAGCGGGGGATAATGAGCAGTTCTTC
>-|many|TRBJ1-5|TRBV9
CASSVGPDQPQHF
TGTGCCAGCAGCGTAGGTCCGGATCAGCCCCAGCATTTT
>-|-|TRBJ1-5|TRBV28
CASSVAPGGGDQPQHF
TGTGCCAGCAGTGTCGCCCCGGGGGGGGGGGATCAGCCCCAGCATTTT
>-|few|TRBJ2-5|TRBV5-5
CASNPGGQGGRETQYF
TGTGCCAGCAACCCGGGAGGACAGGGCGGCCGAGAGACCCAGTACTTC
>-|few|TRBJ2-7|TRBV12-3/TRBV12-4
CASSNYPEGYEQYF
TGTGCCAGCAGTAACTATCCCGAAGGCTACGAGCAGTACTTC
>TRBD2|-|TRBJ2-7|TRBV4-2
CASSQLATVAGGYYEQYF
TGTGCCAGCAGCCAGCTCGCAACCGTAGCGGGGGGTTATTACGAGCAGTACTTC
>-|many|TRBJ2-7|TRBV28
CASSLGGGAHEQYF
TGTGCCAGCAGTTTAGGAGGGGGGGCCCACGAGCAGTACTTC
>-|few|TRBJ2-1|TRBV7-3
CASSLTSLRYNEQFF
TGTGCCAGCAGCTTAACGAGCTTGAGGTACAATGAGCAGTTCTTC
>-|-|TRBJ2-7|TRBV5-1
CASSLAGNWEQYF
TGCGCCAGCAGCTTGGCCGGAAATTGGGAGCAGTACTTC
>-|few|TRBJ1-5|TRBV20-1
CSASQGGFSQPQHF
TGCAGTGCTAGTCAAGGGGGATTCAGTCAGCCCCAGCATTTT
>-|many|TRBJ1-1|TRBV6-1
CASSGGVNTEAFF
TGTGCCAGCAGTGGAGGGGTGAACACTGAAGCTTTCTTT
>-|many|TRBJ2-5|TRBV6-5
CASSYSPDSHMETQYF
TGTGCCAGCAGTTACTCCCCGGACTCCCATATGGAGACCCAGTACTTC
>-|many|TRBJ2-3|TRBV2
CASSEIEWVTPGTDTQYF
TGTGCCAGCAGTGAAATCGAGTGGGTCACCCCGGGCACAGATACGCAGTATTTT
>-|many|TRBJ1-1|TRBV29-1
CSVELQLNTEAFF
TGCAGCGTTGAACTTCAGTTGAACACTGAAGCTTTCTTT
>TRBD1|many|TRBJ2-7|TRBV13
CASRRGQGRNEQYF
TGTGCCAGCAGAAGGGGACAGGGGAGGAACGAGCAGTACTTC
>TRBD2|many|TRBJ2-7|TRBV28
CASSSQAGGRYEQYF
TGTGCCAGCAGTTCCCAGGCGGGGGGGCGATACGAGCAGTACTTC
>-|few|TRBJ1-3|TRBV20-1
CSAKGDISGNTIYF
TGCAGTGCGAAGGGGGATATCTCTGGAAACACCATATATTTT
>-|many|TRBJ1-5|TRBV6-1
CASRTGTVNQPQHF
TGTGCCAGCAGAACCGGGACGGTAAATCAGCCCCAGCATTTT
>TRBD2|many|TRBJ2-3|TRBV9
CASSVLGGERDTQYF
TGTGCCAGCAGCGTCTTGGGAGGGGAACGAGATACGCAGTATTTT
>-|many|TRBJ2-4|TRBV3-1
CASSQGGNIQYF
TGTGCCAGCAGCCAAGGAGGGAACATTCAGTACTTC
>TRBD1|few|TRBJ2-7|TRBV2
CASSYSPGQSYEQYF
TGTGCCAGCAGTTACTCACCGGGACAGAGCTACGAGCAGTACTTC
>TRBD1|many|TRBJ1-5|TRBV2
CASSSGTGGVSNQPQHF
TGTGCCAGCAGTTCCGGGACAGGGGGTGTAAGCAATCAGCCCCAGCATTTT
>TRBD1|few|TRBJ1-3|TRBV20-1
CSAFYTGGSGNTIYF
TGCAGTGCTTTTTATACAGGGGGTTCTGGAAACACCATATATTTT
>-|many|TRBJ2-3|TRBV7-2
CASSLDGGPTDTQYF
TGTGCCAGCAGCTTAGACGGGGGACCCACAGATACGCAGTATTTT
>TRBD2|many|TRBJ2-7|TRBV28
CASSPPSGNPYEQYF
TGTGCCAGCAGTCCTCCTAGCGGGAACCCCTACGAGCAGTACTTC
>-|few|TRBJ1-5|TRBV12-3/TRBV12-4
CASGQSSNQPQHF
TGTGCCAGCGGTCAATCTAGCAATCAGCCCCAGCATTTT
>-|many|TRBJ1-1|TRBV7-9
CASSLSGGVQNTEAFF
TGTGCCAGCAGCTTATCAGGTGGGGTGCAGAACACTGAAGCTTTCTTT
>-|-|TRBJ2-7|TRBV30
CAWSVSQGYDEQYF
TGTGCCTGGAGTGTCTCACAGGGCTACGACGAGCAGTACTTC
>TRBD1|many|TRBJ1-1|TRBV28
CASSTSGQGATEAFF
TGTGCCAGCAGTACCTCGGGACAGGGGGCGACTGAAGCTTTCTTT
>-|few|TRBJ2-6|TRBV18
CASSPLTVSGANVLTF
TGTGCCAGCTCACCCTTGACAGTCTCTGGGGCCAACGTCCTGACTTTC
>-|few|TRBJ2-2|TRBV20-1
CSARGDTNTGELFF
TGCAGTGCTAGGGGGGACACCAACACCGGGGAGCTGTTTTTT
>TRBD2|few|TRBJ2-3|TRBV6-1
CASSSRAGDSSTDTQYF
TGTGCCAGCAGCTCCCGAGCGGGGGACTCTAGCACAGATACGCAGTATTTT
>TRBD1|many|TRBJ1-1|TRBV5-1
CASSSMDGRQGAFF
TGCGCCAGCAGCTCAATGGACGGACGACAGGGGGCTTTCTTT
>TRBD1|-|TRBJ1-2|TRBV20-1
CSATPGTGTNYGYTF
TGCAGTGCTACACCAGGGACAGGGACTAACTATGGCTACACCTTC
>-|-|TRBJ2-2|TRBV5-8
CASNWGNTGELFF
TGTGCCAGCAACTGGGGCAACACCGGGGAGCTGTTTTTT
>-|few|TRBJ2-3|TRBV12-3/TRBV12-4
CASSLVVPLNADTQYF
TGTGCCAGCAGTTTAGTGGTCCCCTTGAACGCAGATACGCAGTATTTT
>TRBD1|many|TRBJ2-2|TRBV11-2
CASSLDQGAGGELFF
TGTGCCAGCAGCTTAGATCAGGGGGCCGGCGGGGAGCTGTTTTTT
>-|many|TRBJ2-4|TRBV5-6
CASSLVQAKNIQYF
TGTGCCAGCAGCTTGGTACAGGCTAAAAACATTCAGTACTTC
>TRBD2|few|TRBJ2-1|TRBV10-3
CATFMTSANEQFF
TGTGCCACCTTTATGACTAGCGCCAATGAGCAGTTCTTC
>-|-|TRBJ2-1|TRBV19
CASSINSYNEQFF
TGTGCCAGTAGTATTAACAGCTACAATGAGCAGTTCTTC
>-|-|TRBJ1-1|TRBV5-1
CASSSIGGEAFF
TGCGCCAGCAGCTCCATTGGGGGCGAAGCTTTCTTT
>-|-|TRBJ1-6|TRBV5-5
CASSFSGLSNSPLHF
TGTGCCAGCAGCTTCTCGGGCTTGAGTAATTCACCCCTCCACTTT
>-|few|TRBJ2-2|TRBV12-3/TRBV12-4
CASSFGEGGELFF
TGTGCCAGCAGTTTTGGGGAAGGCGGGGAGCTGTTTTTT
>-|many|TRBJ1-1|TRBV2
CASRETVNTEAFF
TGTGCCAGCAGAGAAACAGTGAACACTGAAGCTTTCTTT